A single sample is the source of the 16 T cell receptor beta chains below, sequenced in a study of early T cells in non-severe SARS-CoV-2 infection. TCRdb called the 5' RACE reads again in MiXCR, with one record for every CDR3 protein. This table holds 35,000 to 45,000 distinct CDR3 sequences, roughly 6% found once. The sequenced sample was whole blood, obtained at baseline. Receptor source: an adult who was a healthcare worker with PCR-confirmed SARS-CoV-2 infection or an uninfected control (not recorded which).

This clonotype was observed a handful of times. This chain connects TRBV2 to TRBJ2-5; D might be TRBD1 (6 bases). The V and J ends lost 8 bases and 5 bases respectively, with 21 bases between them. Germline V gives CDR1 SNHLY, CDR2 FYNNEI. The CDR3 runs to 15 residues. The CDR3 is CASALTGKIVETQYF. The CDR3 DNA follows: TGTGCCAGCGCCCTCACAGGGAAGATAGTCGAGACCCAGTACTTC.

The chain recombines TRBV30 with TRBJ1-5; tentatively, D is TRBD1 (5 bases). Germline V gene lookup returns CDR1 GTSNPN and CDR2 SVGIG (reference sequence). CDR3 size: 15 residues. Trimming took 1 base from V and 5 from J, leaving 15 bases between them. The CDR3 loop is CAWSEQGRRDQPQHF. In DNA, the CDR3 is TGTGCCTGGAGTGAGCAGGGAAGAAGGGATCAGCCCCAGCATTTT.

This chain uses TRBV6-1 with TRBJ1-2, with D hard to call. Trimming cost V 0 bases and J 4 bases, with 9 bases left between them. CDR3 length equals 14 residues. Germline V gene data show CDR1 as MNHNS and CDR2 as SASEGT. CDR3 region: CASSEAVEGYGYTF. CDR3 in DNA: TGTGCCAGCAGTGAAGCCGTGGAGGGCTATGGCTACACCTTC.

The chain carries TRBV7-2 and TRBJ2-3, with no clear D. This CDR3 comprises 14 residues. Trimming stripped 5 bases from V and 3 bases from J, with 12 bases between. Germline values: CDR1 SGHTA, CDR2 FQGNSA. The CDR3 loop is CASSTALSTDTQYF. The CDR3 DNA sequence: TGTGCCAGCAGCACCGCCTTGAGTACAGATACGCAGTATTTT.

In this sample, this clonotype turned up a few times. The chain carries TRBV6-1 and TRBJ2-3; 7 positions agree with TRBD1. V dropped 7 bases and J dropped 4; count of bases not matched to a gene: 11. CDR1 is MNHNS, CDR2 SASEGT, per germline. The CDR3 loop spans 15 amino acids. Written as DNA, the CDR3 is TGTGCCAGCACCGGTGGACAGGTTCAGGCAGATACGCAGTATTTT. This codes for CASTGGQVQADTQYF.

This clonotype was detected only a few times. The junction departs from the called germline gene at one end, perhaps through a read error. This chain uses TRBV11-2 with TRBJ2-7; TRBD1 might be the D (5 bases). The germline CDR1 and CDR2 sequences are SGHAT and FQNNGV. The CDR3 consists of 12 residues. CDR3 in DNA: TGTGCCAGCAGCTTTGAAGGCGAGGACACCAAATTC. Its translation is CASSFEGEDTKF.

Many counts were recorded for this clonotype. The gene calls are TRBV24-1 and TRBJ2-7, with a tentative D call TRBD1 (6 bases). This CDR3 has 14 residues. V dropped 4 bases and J dropped 7 bases, with 16 bases sitting between them. Per the germline V gene, CDR1 is KGHDR and CDR2 is SFDVKD. The CDR3 loop reads CATSESQGFGEQYF. DNA of the CDR3: TGTGCCACCAGTGAATCACAGGGTTTCGGGGAGCAGTACTTC.

The CDR3 DNA sequence: TGTGCCAGCAGTTTAGGGAGGGACAGTAACAATCAGCCCCAGCATTTT. Translating gives CASSLGRDSNNQPQHF. This rearrangement joins TRBV12-3 or TRBV12-4 to TRBJ1-5; 7 bases fit TRBD1. The J segment lost 3 bases and the V segment lost 1 base, leaving 6 bases of the junction unmatched. The CDR3 sequence is 16 residues long.

This clonotype showed up many times. This sequence joins TRBV7-8 and TRBJ1-5; 7 bases match TRBD1. Germline V gene sequence: CDR1 SGHVS, CDR2 FQNEAQ. The CDR3 totals 18 residues. The ends lost 2 bases at V and 0 bases at J; junction bases unmatched: 10. In DNA, the CDR3 is TGTGCCAGCAGCTTATCCCCTGGGGACAGCAATAGCAATCAGCCCCAGCATTTT. This translates into CASSLSPGDSNSNQPQHF.

This clonotype has at least ten counts. V usage is TRBV7-8 and J usage is TRBJ2-7; 9 nucleotides align to TRBD1. This CDR3 spans 15 amino acids. J gave up 2 bases and V 3 bases, and 5 bases lay outside the gene matches. The germline gives CDR1 SGHVS, CDR2 FQNEAQ. The CDR3 DNA follows: TGTGCCAGCAGCTTCCCGGGACAGGGAACCTACGAGCAGTACTTC. Protein: CASSFPGQGTYEQYF.

In this sample, this clonotype turned up a few times. This chain connects TRBV30 to TRBJ2-1, with D possibly TRBD1 on 6 matching bases. The CDR3 covers 14 residues. Trimming shortened V by 4 bases and J by 5 bases, and 15 bases separated the two germline ends. Germline loops: CDR1 GTSNPN, CDR2 SVGIG (reference sequence). This chain's CDR3 is CAWTWSGTHNEQFF. Here the CDR3 DNA reads TGTGCCTGGACTTGGTCCGGGACACACAATGAGCAGTTCTTC.

The chain joins TRBV7-2 to TRBJ2-2; D possibly corresponds to TRBD2 (6 bases). The V end lost 2 bases, the J end lost 6 bases, and 10 bases lay between the germline ends. This CDR3 is built from 14 residues. Germline CDR1 reads SGHTA; CDR2 reads FQGNSA. Written as DNA, the CDR3 is TGTGCCAGCAGCTTACCCTGGAGGGCCGGGGAGCTGTTTTTT. This codes for CASSLPWRAGELFF.

This clonotype was detected a few times. This CDR3 is CASSLWAGGTPDTQYF. CDR3 DNA: TGTGCCAGCAGTCTCTGGGCAGGGGGGACCCCAGATACGCAGTATTTT. J is TRBJ2-3 and V is TRBV28, with TRBD1 as a possible D gene (7 bases). Germline V lookup: CDR1 MDHEN, CDR2 SYDVKM. V lost 5 bases and J 4 bases, leaving 19 bases between the germline ends. This CDR3 region has 16 residues.

This clonotype was observed a few times. The chain is built from TRBV12-3 or TRBV12-4 and TRBJ2-3; 11 nucleotides agree with TRBD2. The CDR3 is 15 amino acids. Trimming took 4 bases from V and 1 from J; bases not matched to a gene: 1. The CDR3 here is CASSSTSGGTDTQYF. CDR3 bases: TGTGCCAGCAGTTCGACTAGCGGGGGCACAGATACGCAGTATTTT.

This clonotype was picked up many times. This sequence joins TRBV12-3 or TRBV12-4 and TRBJ2-1; TRBD1 agrees at 8 bases. This CDR3 is 15 amino acids long. V shed 5 bases and J 6 bases; nucleotides not matched to a gene: 9. DNA of the CDR3: TGTGCCAGCAGTCCTACCCGGGACAGGAGCAATGAGCAGTTCTTC. It encodes CASSPTRDRSNEQFF.

This clonotype was observed at least ten times. The CDR3 sequence is CASSPTVAVKQFF. CDR3 DNA: TGTGCCAGCAGCCCGACGGTGGCAGTGAAGCAGTTCTTC. The chain joins TRBV11-2 to TRBJ2-1; D remains ambiguous. Trimming removed 5 bases at V and 11 bases at J, with 16 bases between. There are 13 residues in the CDR3. From germline, CDR1 is SGHAT and CDR2 FQNNGV.